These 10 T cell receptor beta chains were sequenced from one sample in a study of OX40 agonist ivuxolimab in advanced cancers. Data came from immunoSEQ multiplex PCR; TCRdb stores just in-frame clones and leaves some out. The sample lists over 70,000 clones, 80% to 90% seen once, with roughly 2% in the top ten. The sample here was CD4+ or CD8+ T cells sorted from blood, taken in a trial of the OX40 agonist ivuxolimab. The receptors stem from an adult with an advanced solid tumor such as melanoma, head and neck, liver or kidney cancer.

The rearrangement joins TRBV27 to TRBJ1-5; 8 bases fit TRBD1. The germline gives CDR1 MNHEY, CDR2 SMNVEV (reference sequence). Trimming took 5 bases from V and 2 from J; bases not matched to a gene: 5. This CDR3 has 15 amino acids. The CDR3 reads CASSNRGYGNQPQHF. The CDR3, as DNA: TGTGCCAGCAGTAACAGGGGGTATGGCAATCAGCCCCAGCATTTT.

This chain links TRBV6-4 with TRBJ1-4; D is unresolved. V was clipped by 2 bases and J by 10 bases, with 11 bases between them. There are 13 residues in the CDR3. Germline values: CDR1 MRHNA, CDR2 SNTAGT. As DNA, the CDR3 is TGTGCCAGCAGTGACGGGGTGGCGGGAAAACTGTTTTTT. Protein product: CASSDGVAGKLFF.

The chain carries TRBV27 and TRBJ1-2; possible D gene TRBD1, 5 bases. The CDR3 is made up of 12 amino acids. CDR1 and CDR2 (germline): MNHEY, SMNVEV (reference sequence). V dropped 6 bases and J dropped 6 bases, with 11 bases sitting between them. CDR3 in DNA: TGTGCCAGCAGCCTGCAGGGTCATGGCTACACCTTC. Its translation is CASSLQGHGYTF.

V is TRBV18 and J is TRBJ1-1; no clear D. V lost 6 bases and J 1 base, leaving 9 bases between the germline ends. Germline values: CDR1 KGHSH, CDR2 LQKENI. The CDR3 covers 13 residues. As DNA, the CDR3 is TGTGCCAGCTCGTACAGTCCGAACACTGAAGCTTTCTTT. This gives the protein CASSYSPNTEAFF.

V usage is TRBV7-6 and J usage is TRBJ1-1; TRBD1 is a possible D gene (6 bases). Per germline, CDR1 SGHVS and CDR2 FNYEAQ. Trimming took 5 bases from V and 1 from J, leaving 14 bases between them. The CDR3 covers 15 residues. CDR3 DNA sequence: TGTGCCAGCAGCCCATCCCTGACAGGGAACACTGAAGCTTTCTTT. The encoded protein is CASSPSLTGNTEAFF.

The CDR3 DNA is TGTGCCAGCAGCTTGGGGGGTAGGGGGAAGAGTAGCGTTCAAGAGACCCAGTACTTC. It is translated as CASSLGGRGKSSVQETQYF. The chain has TRBV11-3 and TRBJ2-5; D could derive from TRBD1 or TRBD2 (6 bases each). This CDR3 comprises 19 residues. Germline CDR1 is SGHNT and CDR2 is YENEEA. V lost 3 bases and J 2 bases, leaving 25 bases between the germline ends.

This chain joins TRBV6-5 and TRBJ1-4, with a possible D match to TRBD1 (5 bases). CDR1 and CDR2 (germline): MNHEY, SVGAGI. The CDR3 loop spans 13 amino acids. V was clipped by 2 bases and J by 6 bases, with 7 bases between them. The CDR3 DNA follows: TGTGCCAGCAGTTACCGCAGGGATGAAAAACTGTTTTTT. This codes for CASSYRRDEKLFF.

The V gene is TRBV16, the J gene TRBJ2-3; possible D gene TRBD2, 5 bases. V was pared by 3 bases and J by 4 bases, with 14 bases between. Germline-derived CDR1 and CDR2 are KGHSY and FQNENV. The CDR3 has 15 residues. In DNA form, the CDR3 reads TGTGCCAGCAGCCATTACTCGGGGAAGGCAGATACGCAGTATTTT. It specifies CASSHYSGKADTQYF.

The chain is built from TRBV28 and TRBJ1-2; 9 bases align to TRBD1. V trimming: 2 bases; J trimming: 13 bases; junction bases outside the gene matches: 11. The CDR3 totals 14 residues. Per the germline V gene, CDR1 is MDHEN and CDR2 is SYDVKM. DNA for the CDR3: TGTGCCAGCAGTTTACTAGACAGGGGGTCCTCCCTCACCTTC. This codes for CASSLLDRGSSLTF.

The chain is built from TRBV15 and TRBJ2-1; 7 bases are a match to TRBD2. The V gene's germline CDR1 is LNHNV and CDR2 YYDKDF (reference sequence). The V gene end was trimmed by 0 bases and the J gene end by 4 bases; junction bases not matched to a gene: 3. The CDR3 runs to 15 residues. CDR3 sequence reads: CATSRESGVYNEQFF. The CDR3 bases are TGTGCCACCAGCAGAGAGAGCGGGGTTTACAATGAGCAGTTCTTC.